This record concerns one T cell receptor beta chain sequence. The entry originates in a study of blood T cell repertoires in COVID-19. In the study overall: Italy, Spain and the United States were the sources of the convalescent and acute COVID-19 samples. T cells, B-cell-depleted T cells, or PBMCs supplied cDNA or gDNA.

The CDR3 loop spans 15 amino acids. Looked up from germline, CDR1 is SGHVS and CDR2 is FQNEAQ. Trimming took off 1 base at V and 0 bases at J, with 9 bases between the two ends. In the original processing: It was from reference gene primer amplification that nucleated cell counts were estimated. Profiling relied on immunoSEQ multiplex PCR, and the TCRdb table lists in-frame clones only, not all of them. D and trimming were read from the DNA, whereas the V and J calls and clone size are those reported in that table. Of 260,000 or so clones in the sample, about nine tenths were seen once. The gene calls are TRBV7-8 and TRBJ1-1; perhaps TRBD1 as D (6 bases). Specimen: PBMCs or T cells enriched from blood (not recorded which). The TCR sequence derives from a woman aged 35 to 49 with acute COVID-19. The CDR3 coding sequence is TGTGCCAGCAGCTTAGATCAGGGGATGAACACTGAAGCTTTCTTT. It codes for CASSLDQGMNTEAFF.